Sequencing of this T cell receptor beta chain was carried out in a study of blood T cell repertoires in COVID-19 (dated by TCRdb to between 2020 and 2021). About the study as a whole: The collaborator samples originated in the United States, Italy and Spain and spanned the acute and convalescent phases of COVID-19. The prospective study material was composed of cDNA or gDNA derived from T cells, B-cell-depleted T cells, or PBMCs. Subjects who had been exposed to COVID-19, were actively infected with it, or had recovered from it provided the deeply sampled blood TCRbeta repertoires that made up the dataset. A freely available public database, intended as a resource for researchers studying the immune response to SARS-CoV-2, is where the repertoires were released. The samples were drawn from the first 160 participants of the ongoing ImmuneRACE study and from 1,254 subjects provided by 6 global collaborators. Sample metadata almost always included a de-identified subject ID, COVID-19 status, age in years and sex. Where HLA class I and class II types were available, the types were taken from metadata supplied by the sample provider, not from assay-based typing.

Germline trimming: 3 bases from V, 10 bases from J; junction bases outside gene matches: 5. The CDR3 measures 15 amino acids from cysteine to phenylalanine. Only the CDR3 DNA stays, 45 bases, in frame from base 1. From a lookup of the germline V gene, CDR1 and CDR2 are ENHRY and SYGVKD. The immunoSEQ Assay, a bias-controlled multiplex PCR, was used to amplify TCRbeta CDR3 regions from genomic DNA. From the authors' description of their analysis: Within the assay, amplification of reference gene primers was used to estimate how many nucleated cells each sample contained. To quantify the absolute abundance of each unique TCRbeta CDR3 rearrangement, sequence reads were collapsed and filtered. For each sample, productive Simpson clonality was calculated by taking the square root of Simpson's diversity index across productive rearrangements. What TCRdb holds here is the immuneACCESS table cut down to in-frame rearrangements. Part of the clones is not present; checked against another copy, under half of the missing clones reflect an unresolved V gene, and the others are unexplained. The V and J calls and clone size come from that table; D and trimming were worked out from the DNA. The sample contains around 68,000 clones, roughly 88% of them found a single time. Around 1.5% of the sample is in the top ten clones.

About this clone itself: It lacks a known antigen. No quality values exist for individual bases; no much larger clone is one base distant.

The paper's findings and limits, for the study overall: The quantity of clinical and demographic metadata differed by source and by participant and was supplied without curation.

Each collaborating institution followed its own protocols to collect whole blood in K2EDTA tubes. Collaborator samples were shipped for TCRbeta analysis as frozen whole blood, isolated PBMCs, or DNA extracted from either sample type. The TCR comes from a human donor in a cohort sampled during active COVID-19. Input material: peripheral blood. Rearrangement joined TRBV10-3 to TRBJ1-6, with 11 bases in between that match TRBD1. The CDR3 protein sequence reads: CAISEEGDRGSPLHF. The nucleotides are TGTGCCATCAGTGAAGAGGGGGACAGGGGGTCACCCCTCCACTTT.